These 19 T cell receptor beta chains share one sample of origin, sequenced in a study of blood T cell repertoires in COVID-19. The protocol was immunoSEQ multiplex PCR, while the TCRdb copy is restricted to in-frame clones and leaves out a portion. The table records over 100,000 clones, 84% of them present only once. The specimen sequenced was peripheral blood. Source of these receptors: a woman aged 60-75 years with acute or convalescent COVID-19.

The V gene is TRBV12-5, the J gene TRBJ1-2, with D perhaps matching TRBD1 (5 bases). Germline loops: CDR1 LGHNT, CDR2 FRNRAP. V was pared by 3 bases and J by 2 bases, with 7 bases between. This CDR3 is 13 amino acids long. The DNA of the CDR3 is TGTGCTAGTGGTTTAAAGGGGAACTATGGCTACACCTTC. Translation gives CASGLKGNYGYTF.

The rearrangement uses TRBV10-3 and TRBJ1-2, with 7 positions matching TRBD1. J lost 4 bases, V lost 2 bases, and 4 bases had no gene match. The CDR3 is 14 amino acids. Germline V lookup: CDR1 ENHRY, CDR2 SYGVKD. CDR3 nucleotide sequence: TGTGCCATCAGTGAGGCAGGGGGGATCTATGGCTACACCTTC. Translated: CAISEAGGIYGYTF.

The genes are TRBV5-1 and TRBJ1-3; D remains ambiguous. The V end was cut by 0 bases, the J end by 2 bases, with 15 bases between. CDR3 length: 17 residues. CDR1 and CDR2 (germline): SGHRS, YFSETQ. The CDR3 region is CASSLAGRAGTGNTIYF. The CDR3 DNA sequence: TGCGCCAGCAGCTTGGCCGGTAGGGCCGGGACTGGAAACACCATATATTTT.

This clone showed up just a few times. This CDR3 reads CASSRAGANVLTF. Written as DNA, the CDR3 is TGTGCCAGCAGCCGGGCTGGGGCCAACGTCCTGACTTTC. The V gene is TRBV5-5, the J gene TRBJ2-6; D remains unclear. Germline CDR1 is SGHKS and CDR2 is YYEKEE (reference sequence). V was cut by 4 bases and J by 2 bases, with 4 bases left in between. CDR3 length equals 13 residues.

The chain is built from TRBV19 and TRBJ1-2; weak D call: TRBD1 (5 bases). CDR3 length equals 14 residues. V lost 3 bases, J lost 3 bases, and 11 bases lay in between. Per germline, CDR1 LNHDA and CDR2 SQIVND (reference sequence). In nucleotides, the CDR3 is TGTGCCAGTAGTATGGAGGGGATCGACTATGGCTACACCTTC. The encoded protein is CASSMEGIDYGYTF.

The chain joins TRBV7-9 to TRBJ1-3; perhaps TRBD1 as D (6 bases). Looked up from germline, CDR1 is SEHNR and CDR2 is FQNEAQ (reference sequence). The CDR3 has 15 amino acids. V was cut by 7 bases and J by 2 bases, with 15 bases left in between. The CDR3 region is CASKVSGAAGNTIYF. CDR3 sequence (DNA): TGTGCCAGCAAGGTTTCAGGGGCCGCTGGAAACACCATATATTTT. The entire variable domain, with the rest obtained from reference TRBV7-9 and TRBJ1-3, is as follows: DTGVSQNPRHKITKRGQNVTFRCDPISEHNRLYWYRQTLGQGPEFLTYFQNEAQLEKSRLLSDRFSAERPKGSFSTLEIQRTEQGDSAMYLCASKVSGAAGNTIYFGEGSWLTVV.

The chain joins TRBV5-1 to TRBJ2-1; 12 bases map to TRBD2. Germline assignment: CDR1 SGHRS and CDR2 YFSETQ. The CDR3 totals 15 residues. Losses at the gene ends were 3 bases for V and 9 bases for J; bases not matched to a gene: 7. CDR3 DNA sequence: TGCGCCAGCAGCTCCGGGACTAGCGGGTTGGGTGAGCAGTTCTTC. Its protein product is CASSSGTSGLGEQFF.

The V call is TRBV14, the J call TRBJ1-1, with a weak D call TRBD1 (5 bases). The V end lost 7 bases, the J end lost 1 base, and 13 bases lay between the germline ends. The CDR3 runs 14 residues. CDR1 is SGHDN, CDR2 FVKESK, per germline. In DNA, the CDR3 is TGTGCCAGCAAGGTCCATACAGGGAACACTGAAGCTTTCTTT. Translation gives CASKVHTGNTEAFF.

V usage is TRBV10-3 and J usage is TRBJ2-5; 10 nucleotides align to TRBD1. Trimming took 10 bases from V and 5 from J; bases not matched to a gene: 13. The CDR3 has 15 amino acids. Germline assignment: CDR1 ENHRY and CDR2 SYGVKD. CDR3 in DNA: TGTGCCACCGTAAAGACAGGGGGCGCAGGGGAGACCCAGTACTTC. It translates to CATVKTGGAGETQYF.

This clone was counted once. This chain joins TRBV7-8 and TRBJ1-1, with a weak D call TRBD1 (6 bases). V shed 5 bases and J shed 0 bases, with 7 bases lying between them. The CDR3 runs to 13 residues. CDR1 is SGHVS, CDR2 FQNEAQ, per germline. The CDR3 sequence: CASSRQVNTEAFF. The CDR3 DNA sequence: TGTGCCAGCAGCCGACAGGTGAACACTGAAGCTTTCTTT.

CDR3 nucleotide sequence: TGTGCCAGCAGTTTACAATATGGCTACACCTTC. It codes for CASSLQYGYTF. The rearrangement links TRBV12-3 or TRBV12-4 to TRBJ1-2; D is ambiguous. CDR3 length: 11 amino acids. Trimming cost V 2 bases and J 5 bases, with 3 bases left between them.

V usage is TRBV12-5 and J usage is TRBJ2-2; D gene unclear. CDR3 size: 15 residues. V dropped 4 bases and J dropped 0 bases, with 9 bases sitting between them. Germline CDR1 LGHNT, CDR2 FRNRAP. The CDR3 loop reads CASGSKNSNTGELFF. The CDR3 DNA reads TGTGCTAGTGGTTCAAAAAACTCGAACACCGGGGAGCTGTTTTTT.

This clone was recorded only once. The CDR3, as DNA: TGTGCCAGCTCGGGACAGGGGGCCTACGAGCAGTACGTC. It encodes CASSGQGAYEQYV. The rearrangement links TRBV7-9 to TRBJ2-7; 11 bases match TRBD1. Unmatched junction bases numbered 2, after V lost 8 bases and J lost 2 bases. The CDR3 length is 13 residues. The germline V gene has CDR1 SEHNR and CDR2 FQNEAQ (reference sequence).

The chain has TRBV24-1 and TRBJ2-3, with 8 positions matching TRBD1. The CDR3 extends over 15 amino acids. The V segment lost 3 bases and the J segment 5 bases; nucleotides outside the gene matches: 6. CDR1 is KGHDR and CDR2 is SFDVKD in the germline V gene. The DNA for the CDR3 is TGTGCCACCAGTGATCCTGGACAGGGAGGAGATACGCAGTATTTT. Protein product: CATSDPGQGGDTQYF.

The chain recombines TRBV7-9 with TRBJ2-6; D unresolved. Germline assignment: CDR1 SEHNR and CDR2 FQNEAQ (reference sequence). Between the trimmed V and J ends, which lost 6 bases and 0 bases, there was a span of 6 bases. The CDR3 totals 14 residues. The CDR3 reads CASSSSSGANVLTF. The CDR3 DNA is TGTGCCAGCAGTTCTAGCTCTGGGGCCAACGTCCTGACTTTC. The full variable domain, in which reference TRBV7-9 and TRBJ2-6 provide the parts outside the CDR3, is DTGVSQNPRHKITKRGQNVTFRCDPISEHNRLYWYRQTLGQGPEFLTYFQNEAQLEKSRLLSDRFSAERPKGSFSTLEIQRTEQGDSAMYLCASSSSSGANVLTFGAGSRLTVL.

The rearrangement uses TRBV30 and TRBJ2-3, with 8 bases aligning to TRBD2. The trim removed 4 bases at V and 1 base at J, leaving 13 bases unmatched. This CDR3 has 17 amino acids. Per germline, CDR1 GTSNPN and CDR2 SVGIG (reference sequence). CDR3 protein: CAWNREKRGIGTDTQYF. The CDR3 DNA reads TGTGCCTGGAACAGGGAAAAGCGGGGGATAGGCACAGATACGCAGTATTTT. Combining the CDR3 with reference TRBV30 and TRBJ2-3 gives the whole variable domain SQTIHQWPATLVQPVGSPLSLECTVEGTSNPNLYWYRQAAGRGLQLLFYSVGIGQISSEVPQNLSASRPQDRQFILSSKKLLLSDSGFYLCAWNREKRGIGTDTQYFGPGTRLTVL.

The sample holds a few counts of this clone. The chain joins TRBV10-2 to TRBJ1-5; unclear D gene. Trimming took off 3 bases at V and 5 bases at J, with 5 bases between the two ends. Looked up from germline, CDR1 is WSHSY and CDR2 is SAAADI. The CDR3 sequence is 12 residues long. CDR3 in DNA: TGCGCCAGCAGTGACCAGGATCAGCCCCAGCATTTT. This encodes CASSDQDQPQHF.

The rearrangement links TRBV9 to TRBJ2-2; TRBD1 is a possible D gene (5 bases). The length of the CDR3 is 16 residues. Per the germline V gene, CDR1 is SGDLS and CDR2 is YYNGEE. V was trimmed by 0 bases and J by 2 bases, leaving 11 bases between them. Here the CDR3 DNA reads TGTGCCAGCAGCGTAGATGGAGACAGCAACACCGGGGAGCTGTTTTTT. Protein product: CASSVDGDSNTGELFF.

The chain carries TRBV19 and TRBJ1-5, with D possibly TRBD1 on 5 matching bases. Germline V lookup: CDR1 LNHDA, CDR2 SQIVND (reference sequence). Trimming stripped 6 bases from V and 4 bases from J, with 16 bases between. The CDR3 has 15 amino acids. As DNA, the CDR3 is TGTGCCAGTAGGTGGGCGGGGAGGGGTAATCAGCCCCAGCATTTT. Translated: CASRWAGRGNQPQHF.